This T cell receptor (beta chain) derives from a study of CD8 T cells in Susac syndrome. Broader study findings: Where Susac syndrome CD4+ T cell repertoires were concerned, no clonal expansion was evident.

Details on this clonotype: Antigen: not known.

V lost 1 base and J lost 9, with 7 bases in between. This CDR3 contains 13 residues. Per the germline V gene, CDR1 is LGHDT and CDR2 is YNNKEL (reference sequence). An input of roughly 0.5 to 1 ug of RNA was subjected to reverse transcription using random hexamers. immunoSEQ multiplex PCR amplified TCR beta CDR3 across 54 Vbeta, 13 Jbeta. One entry per CDR3 protein results from TCRdb running MiXCR on the immunoSEQ multiplex PCR reads. The table has under 200,000 distinct CDR3 sequences, about 96% seen once. TCR beta sequencing was performed on blood CD8+ and CD4+ T cells. Both CD4+ and CD8+ T cells were negatively isolated, and TEMRA cells underwent FACS enrichment.

The source of this sequence is a human donor with Susac syndrome. Sequences were obtained from CD4+ T cells from PBMCs. The chain couples TRBV3-1 to TRBJ1-6; no clear D gene. DNA for the CDR3: TGTGCCAGCAGCCAAGTAGTGCGTTCACCCCTCCACTTT. It encodes CASSQVVRSPLHF.